The T cell receptor beta chain described here comes from a study of PD-L1 blockade in urothelial cancer. Overall study: Prior regimens of chemotherapy numbered 0 to 3 per patient. Median T cell yield from blood was approximately 150,000.

Only in-frame clones appear in the TCRdb table, and some are missing; sequencing was by immunoSEQ multiplex PCR. Of about 38,000 clones detected, over 75% appear once; the ten largest clones hold just under 8.5%. This CDR3 comprises 14 residues. V lost 4 bases and J lost 3, with 12 bases in between. Germline values: CDR1 WSHSY, CDR2 SAAADI. The TCR was taken from a man between 65 and 85 years old with urothelial cancer. The chain has TRBV10-2 and TRBJ1-1; a weak D match, TRBD1 (6 bases). The source was PBMCs, collected around atezolizumab (anti-PD-L1) treatment. Written as DNA, the CDR3 is TGCGCCAGCAGTGTGGGGGGGCCGGACACTGAAGCTTTCTTT. Translating it yields CASSVGGPDTEAFF.